This T cell receptor beta chain was observed in a study of PD-1 blockade in mismatch repair-deficient tumors. Details on this clone: Its antigen is still unknown.

Whole-study findings and limits: After pembrolizumab, tumor-resident clones rose rapidly, then generally contracted before radiologic responses.

TCRdb keeps only in-frame clones here, not all; method: immunoSEQ multiplex PCR. The sample lists about 66,000 clones; approximately 78% were seen once. This sequence was found in an adult with mismatch repair-deficient cancer. This specimen consisted of peripheral blood, obtained 2 weeks after starting pembrolizumab.

As DNA, the CDR3 is TGTGCCAGTAGTTCCGACAGTCAGCAAGAGACCCAGTACTTC. This codes for CASSSDSQQETQYF. The rearrangement links TRBV19 to TRBJ2-5; TRBD1 might be the D (5 bases). The CDR3 runs to 14 residues. CDR1 and CDR2 (germline): LNHDA, SQIVND (reference sequence). Trimming left V 5 bases short and J 2 bases short, with 12 bases between.